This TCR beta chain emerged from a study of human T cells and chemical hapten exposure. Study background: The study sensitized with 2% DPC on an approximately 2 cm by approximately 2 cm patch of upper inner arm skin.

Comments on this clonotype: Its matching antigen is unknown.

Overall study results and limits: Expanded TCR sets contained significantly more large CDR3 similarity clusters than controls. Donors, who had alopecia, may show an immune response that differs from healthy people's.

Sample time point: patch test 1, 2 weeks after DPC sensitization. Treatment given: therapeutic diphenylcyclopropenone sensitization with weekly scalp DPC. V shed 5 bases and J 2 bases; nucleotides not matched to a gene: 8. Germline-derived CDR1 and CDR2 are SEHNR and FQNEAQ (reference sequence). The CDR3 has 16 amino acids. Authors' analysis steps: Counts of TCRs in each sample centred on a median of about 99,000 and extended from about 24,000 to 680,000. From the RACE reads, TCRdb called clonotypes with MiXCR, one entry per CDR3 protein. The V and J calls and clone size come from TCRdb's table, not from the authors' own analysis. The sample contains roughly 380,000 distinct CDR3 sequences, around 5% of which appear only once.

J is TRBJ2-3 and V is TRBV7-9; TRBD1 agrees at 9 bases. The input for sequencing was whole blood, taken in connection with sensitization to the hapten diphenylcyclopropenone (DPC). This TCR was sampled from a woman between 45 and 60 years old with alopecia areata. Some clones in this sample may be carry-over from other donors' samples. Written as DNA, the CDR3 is TGTGCCAGCAGCGTGCCGACAGGGGGAAACACAGATACGCAGTATTTT. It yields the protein CASSVPTGGNTDTQYF.